One and the same sample provided the 10 T cell receptor beta chains below, sequenced in a study of shared clonotypes between healthy human individuals. The naive CD8 population came from CD45RO-negative cells selected for CCR7, without terminally differentiated effector memory CD45RA+ cells. Profiling relied on immunoSEQ multiplex PCR, and the TCRdb table lists in-frame clones only, not all of them. The table shows fewer than 1 million clones, with about 96% occurring only once. The sequencing input was naive CD8+ T cells sorted from blood. These receptors originate from a man aged 25-40 years in good health.

The table lists this clone with a count of one. The chain combines TRBV28 with TRBJ1-2; D unclear. The CDR3 extends over 15 amino acids. CDR1 and CDR2 (germline): MDHEN, SYDVKM. The V and J ends lost 3 bases and 2 bases respectively, with 13 bases between them. The CDR3 loop is CASSLGLGPNYGYTF. For the CDR3, the DNA is TGTGCCAGCAGTTTGGGGTTGGGCCCGAACTATGGCTACACCTTC.

The chain uses TRBV29-1 and TRBJ2-1; D unresolved. This CDR3 spans 12 amino acids. Germline CDR1 is SQVTM and CDR2 is ANQGSEA. V was trimmed by 7 bases and J by 5 bases, leaving 12 bases between them. Here the CDR3 reads CSGTYQDNEQFF. The CDR3 nucleotides read TGCAGCGGAACCTATCAAGACAATGAGCAGTTCTTC.

The gene calls are TRBV4-1 and TRBJ1-1; TRBD1 might be the D (5 bases). This CDR3 is built from 13 residues. CDR1 and CDR2 from the germline V gene are MGHRA and YSYEKL. The germline V and J ends were trimmed by 3 bases and 6 bases, with 11 bases remaining between them. The CDR3 DNA reads as TGCGCCAGCAGCCAGGGGCCCCCCGCTGAAGCTTTCTTT. Protein sequence: CASSQGPPAEAFF.

This chain links TRBV29-1 with TRBJ2-5; possible D gene TRBD1, 5 bases. From germline, CDR1 is SQVTM and CDR2 ANQGSEA. There are 12 residues in the CDR3. With 7 bases removed from V and 5 bases from J, the gap between germline ends came to 14 bases. The chain's CDR3 is CSAILAGETQYF. The DNA of the CDR3 is TGCAGCGCTATATTAGCAGGGGAGACCCAGTACTTC. Complete variable domain (other parts from reference TRBV29-1 and TRBJ2-5): SAVISQKPSRDICQRGTSLTIQCQVDSQVTMMFWYRQQPGQSLTLIATANQGSEATYESGFVIDKFPISRPNLTFSTLTVSNMSPEDSSIYLCSAILAGETQYFGPGTRLLVL.

V and J are TRBV7-3 and TRBJ2-3, with D possibly being TRBD2 (6 bases). V shed 5 bases and J shed 4 bases, with 16 bases lying between them. The CDR3 consists of 15 residues. Germline V gives CDR1 SGHTA, CDR2 FQGTGA. CDR3 coding DNA: TGTGCCAGCAGCCCCCGCGCGGGGATTGCAGATACGCAGTATTTT. The encoded protein is CASSPRAGIADTQYF.

The chain uses TRBV9 and TRBJ2-2; a possible D gene is TRBD1 (6 bases). This CDR3 is built from 12 residues. Germline lookup yields CDR1 SGDLS and CDR2 YYNGEE. V shed 4 bases and J shed 10 bases, with 11 bases lying between them. In nucleotides, the CDR3 is TGTGCCAGCAGCCTTTCAGGGGAGGAGCTGTTTTTT. This codes for CASSLSGEELFF.

The V call is TRBV6-1, the J call TRBJ1-5; D might be TRBD1 (6 bases). The CDR3 runs to 15 residues. The germline CDR1 and CDR2 sequences are MNHNS and SASEGT. V was cut by 2 bases and J by 1 base, with 9 bases left in between. CDR3 DNA sequence: TGTGCCAGCAGTGAACCGGGGGCAAGCAATCAGCCCCAGCATTTT. Protein sequence: CASSEPGASNQPQHF.

The chain recombines TRBV11-2 with TRBJ2-1, with 8 bases identical to TRBD1. This CDR3 is built from 18 residues. Germline CDR1 reads SGHAT; CDR2 reads FQNNGV. V trimming: 5 bases; J trimming: 3 bases; junction bases outside the gene matches: 15. As DNA, the CDR3 is TGTGCCAGCAGCGAATGGGTTTTCAGGACAGGGCACTACAATGAGCAGTTCTTC. This encodes CASSEWVFRTGHYNEQFF.

V usage is TRBV11-2 and J usage is TRBJ1-1; unclear D gene. This CDR3 has 12 amino acids. Germline lookup yields CDR1 SGHAT and CDR2 FQNNGV. The V end was cut by 5 bases, the J end by 7 bases, with 11 bases between. The CDR3 spells CASSPVGGEAFF. DNA of the CDR3: TGTGCCAGCAGCCCGGTGGGCGGTGAAGCTTTCTTT.

The chain recombines TRBV11-2 with TRBJ2-6, with D maybe TRBD1 (7 bases). The CDR3 loop spans 18 amino acids. V was trimmed by 5 bases and J by 2 bases, leaving 19 bases between them. Per germline, CDR1 SGHAT and CDR2 FQNNGV. The CDR3 is CASSGEEGAHPGANVLTF. The CDR3 DNA is TGTGCCAGCAGCGGTGAGGAGGGGGCTCACCCTGGGGCCAACGTCCTGACTTTC. Full variable domain (missing parts from reference TRBV11-2 and TRBJ2-6): EAGVAQSPRYKIIEKRQSVAFWCNPISGHATLYWYQQILGQGPKLLIQFQNNGVVDDSQLPKDRFSAERLKGVDSTLKIQPAKLEDSAVYLCASSGEEGAHPGANVLTFGAGSRLTVL.